The clone carrying this T cell receptor beta chain turned up a few times. The data derive from a study of T cells after yellow fever vaccination. The TCR cDNA carried a universal primer site and UMIs from 5'RACE template switching. Each CDR3 protein is one row after TCRdb ran MiXCR on the 5' RACE reads. The sample holds around 110,000 distinct CDR3 sequences, 7% to 8.5% seen once. CDR3 length: 16 amino acids. Per germline, CDR1 SGHVS and CDR2 FQNEAQ. Trimming cost V 0 bases and J 6 bases; bases outside gene matches: 8. V gene TRBV7-8 combines with J gene TRBJ2-1; 7 bases map to TRBD2. Sequenced here: CD8+ T cells sorted from PBMCs, sampled 45 days after the yellow fever booster vaccination. The receptor's source is a man younger than 45 who received the YFV17D yellow fever vaccine. This CDR3 is CASSLAGGGFINEQFF. The CDR3 DNA reads TGTGCCAGCAGCTTAGCGGGGGGGGGTTTCATCAATGAGCAGTTCTTC.